Sequencing of this T cell receptor (beta chain) was carried out in a study of graft-versus-host responses after intestinal transplantation. The authors plated roughly 200,000 CFSE-labeled responder cells with roughly 200,000 irradiated, violet-dye-labeled stimulator cells. The table came from immunoSEQ multiplex PCR; TCRdb's copy has only in-frame clones and leaves some out. Of some 7,400 clones listed, about 33% were seen once; the top ten hold 3% to 4.5%. The CDR3 has 17 residues. The receptor's source is a human patient who was an organ donor for intestinal transplantation. The J gene is TRBJ1-5, the V gene TRBV21-1. TRBV21-1 is a pseudogene locus. The sample here was alloreactive CD8+ T cells from a mixed lymphocyte reaction culture, taken before transplantation. Subset denoted: CFSE-low proliferating T cells sorted from approximately 6-day pre-transplant mixed lymphocyte reaction (GvH or HvG direction). DNA for the CDR3: TGTGCCAGCAGCAAAGCTGCGGGGCTATTCTTGGATCAGCCCCAGCATTTT. Its translation is CASSKAAGLFLDQPQHF.